Listed here is a single T cell receptor (beta chain). Antigen unknown. The CDR3 contains 17 residues. Trimming removed 0 bases from V and 3 bases from J; junction bases left unmatched: 6. Germline loops: CDR1 SGHDN, CDR2 FVKESK. The PCR was carried out with 60 Vbeta primers and 13 Jbeta primers. Repertoires were generated with immunoSEQ multiplex PCR, while TCRdb's copy carries only in-frame clones and drops some. The data show approximately 120,000 clones, 78% seen once. The record originates from a study of cytomegalovirus exposure and HLA in healthy donors. Across the whole study: Around 80 million unique TCRs from HLA-typed donors were held in an early data release.

General study findings and limits: For TCR beta chains, V- and J-gene trimming was later linked to a missense DCLRE1C variant.

V usage is TRBV14 and J usage is TRBJ2-2; 8 nucleotides agree with TRBD2. Sequenced material: PBMCs. The TCR comes from a man aged 30-40 years in good health and CMV-seropositive. This CDR3 reads CASSQDLSGSYTGELFF. In nucleotides, the CDR3 is TGTGCCAGCAGCCAAGATCTGAGCGGGAGCTACACCGGGGAGCTGTTTTTT.